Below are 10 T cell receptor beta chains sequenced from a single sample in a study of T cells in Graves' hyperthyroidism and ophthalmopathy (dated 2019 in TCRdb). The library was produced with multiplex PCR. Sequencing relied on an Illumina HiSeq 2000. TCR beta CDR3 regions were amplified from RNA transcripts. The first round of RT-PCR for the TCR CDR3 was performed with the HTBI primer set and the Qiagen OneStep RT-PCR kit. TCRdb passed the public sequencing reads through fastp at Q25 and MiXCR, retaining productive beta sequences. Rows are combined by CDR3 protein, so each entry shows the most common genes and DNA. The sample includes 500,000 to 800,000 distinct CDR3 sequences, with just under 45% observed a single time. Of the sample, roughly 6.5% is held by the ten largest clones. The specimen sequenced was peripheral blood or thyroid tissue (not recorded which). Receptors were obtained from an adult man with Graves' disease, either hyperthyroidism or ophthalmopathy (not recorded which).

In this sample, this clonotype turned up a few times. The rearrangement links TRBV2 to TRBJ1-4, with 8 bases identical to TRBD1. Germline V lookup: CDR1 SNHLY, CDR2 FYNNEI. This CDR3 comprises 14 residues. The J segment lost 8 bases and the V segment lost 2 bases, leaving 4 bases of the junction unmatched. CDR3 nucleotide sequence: TGTGCCAGCAGTGAAAGGACAGGGAGAGAAAAACTGTTTTTT. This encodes CASSERTGREKLFF.

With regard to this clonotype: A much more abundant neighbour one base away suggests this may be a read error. As DNA, the CDR3 is TGTGCCAGCAGCTACAGGGCCGCGCACGAGCAGTACTTC. As protein: CASSYRAAHEQYF. This chain links TRBV11-2 with TRBJ2-7, with D possibly being TRBD1 (6 bases). Trimming took 4 bases from V and 5 from J, leaving 12 bases between them. Per the germline V gene, CDR1 is SGHAT and CDR2 is FQNNGV. The CDR3 consists of 13 residues.

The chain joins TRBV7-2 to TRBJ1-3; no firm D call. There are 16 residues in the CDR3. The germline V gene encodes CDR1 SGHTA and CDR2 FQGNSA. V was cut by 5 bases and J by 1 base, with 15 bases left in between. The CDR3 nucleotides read TGTGCCAGCAGCCCCTTCCACGTAGATTCTGGAAACACCATATATTTT. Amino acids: CASSPFHVDSGNTIYF.

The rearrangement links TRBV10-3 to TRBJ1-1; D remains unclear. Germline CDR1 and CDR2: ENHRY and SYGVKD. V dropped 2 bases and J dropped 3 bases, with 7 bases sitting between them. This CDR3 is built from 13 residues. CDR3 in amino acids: CAISERQDTEAFF. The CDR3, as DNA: TGTGCCATCAGTGAGAGGCAGGACACTGAAGCTTTCTTT.

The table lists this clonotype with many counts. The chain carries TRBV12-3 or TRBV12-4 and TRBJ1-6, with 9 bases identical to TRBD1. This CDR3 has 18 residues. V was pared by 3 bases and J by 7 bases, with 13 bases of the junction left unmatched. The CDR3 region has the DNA TGTGCCAGCAGTTTCGCCGGGGGACCGGGACAGGGAAATTCACCCCTCCACTTT. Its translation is CASSFAGGPGQGNSPLHF.

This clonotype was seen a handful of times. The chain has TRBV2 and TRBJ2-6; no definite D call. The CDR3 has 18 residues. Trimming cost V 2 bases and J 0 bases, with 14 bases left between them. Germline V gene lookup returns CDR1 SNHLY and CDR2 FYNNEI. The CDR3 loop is CASSEFLPAFSGANVLTF. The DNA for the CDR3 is TGTGCCAGCAGTGAATTTCTTCCAGCTTTCTCTGGGGCCAACGTCCTGACTTTC.

Here the CDR3 DNA reads TGTGCCAGCAGCCGATCGCTAGCGATGAACACTGAAGCTTTCTTT. The encoded protein is CASSRSLAMNTEAFF. V is TRBV7-9 and J is TRBJ1-1; no clear D gene. V was trimmed by 5 bases and J by 0 bases, leaving 13 bases between them. Germline V lookup: CDR1 SEHNR, CDR2 FQNEAQ (reference sequence). The CDR3 length is 15 residues.

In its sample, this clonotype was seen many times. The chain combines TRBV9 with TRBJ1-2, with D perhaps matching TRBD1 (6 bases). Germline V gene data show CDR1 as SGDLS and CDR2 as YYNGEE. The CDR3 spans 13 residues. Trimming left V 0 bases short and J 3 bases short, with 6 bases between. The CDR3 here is CASSVAGDYGYTF. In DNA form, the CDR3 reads TGTGCCAGCAGCGTAGCAGGGGACTATGGCTACACCTTC.

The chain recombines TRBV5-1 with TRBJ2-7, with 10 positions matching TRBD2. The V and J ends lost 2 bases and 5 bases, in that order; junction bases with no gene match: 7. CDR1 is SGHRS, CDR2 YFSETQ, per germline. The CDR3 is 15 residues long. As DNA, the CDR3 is TGCGCCAGCAGCTTTCTAGCGGGAGAGCCGGACGAGCAGTACTTC. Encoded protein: CASSFLAGEPDEQYF.

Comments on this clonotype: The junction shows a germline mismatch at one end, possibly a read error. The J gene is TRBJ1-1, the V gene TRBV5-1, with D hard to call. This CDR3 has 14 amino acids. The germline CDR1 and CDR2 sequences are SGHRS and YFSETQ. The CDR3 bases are TGTGCCAGCAGCCCTCGAAGCCGACTCACTGAAGCTTTCTTT. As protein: CASSPRSRLTEAFF. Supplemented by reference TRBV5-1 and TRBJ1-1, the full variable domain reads KAGVTQTPRYLIKTRGQQVTLSCSPISGHRSVSWYQQTPGQGLQFLFEYFSETQRNKGNFPGRFSGRQFSNSRSEMNVSTLELGDSALYLCASSPRSRLTEAFFGQGTRLTVV.